This T cell receptor beta chain comes out of a study of somatic mutations in cytotoxic T cells in rheumatoid arthritis. Whole-study context: Selected populations of V beta antibody-stained T cells underwent flow sorting at nearly 100% purity; these encompassed V beta1+ cells subjected to TCRB sequencing. General study results and limits: Greater age accompanied higher CD8+ clonality in rheumatoid arthritis patients, a pattern that was absent in healthy controls.

Concerning this clone: Its antigen is still unknown.

Sequencing used immunoSEQ multiplex PCR; TCRdb keeps in-frame clones, though not all of them. The table shows 12,000 or so clones, with nearly 75% occurring only once. The V segment lost 2 bases and the J segment 2 bases; nucleotides outside the gene matches: 3. Germline CDR1 and CDR2: LGHNA and YNFKEQ. The CDR3 is 15 amino acids. V usage is TRBV4-2 and J usage is TRBJ1-3; 7 positions match TRBD1. The TCR sequence derives from a woman between 40 and 50 years old in good health. The sequenced sample was CD8+ T cells sorted from blood. This chain's CDR3 is CASSQRQGAGNTIYF. The DNA for the CDR3 is TGTGCCAGCAGCCAAAGGCAGGGGGCTGGAAACACCATATATTTT.